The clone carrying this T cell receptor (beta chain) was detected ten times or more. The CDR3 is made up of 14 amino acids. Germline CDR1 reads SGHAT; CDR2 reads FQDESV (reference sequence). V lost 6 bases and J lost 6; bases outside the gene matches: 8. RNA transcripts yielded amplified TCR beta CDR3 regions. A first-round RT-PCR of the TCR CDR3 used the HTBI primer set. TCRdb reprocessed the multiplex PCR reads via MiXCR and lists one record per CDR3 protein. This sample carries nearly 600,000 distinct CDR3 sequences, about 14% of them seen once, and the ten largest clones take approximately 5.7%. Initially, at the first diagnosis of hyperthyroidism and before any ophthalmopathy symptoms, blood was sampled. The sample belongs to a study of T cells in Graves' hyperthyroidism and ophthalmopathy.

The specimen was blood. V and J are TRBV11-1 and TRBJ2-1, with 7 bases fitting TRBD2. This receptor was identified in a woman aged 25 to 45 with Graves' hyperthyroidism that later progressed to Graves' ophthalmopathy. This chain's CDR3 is CASSWEGIVNEQFF. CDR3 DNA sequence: TGTGCCAGCAGTTGGGAGGGGATTGTCAATGAGCAGTTCTTC.